This TCR beta chain appears in the sequencing data of a study of T cell responses to AZD1222 COVID-19 vaccine. Study-level findings and limits: Receipt of two AZD1222 doses was followed by a rise in Spike-specific TCR breadth and depth. It was only a handful of AZD1222 recipients who were seropositive at baseline.

Germline lookup yields CDR1 KGHDR and CDR2 SFDVKD. V shed 6 bases and J 7 bases; nucleotides not matched to a gene: 8. This CDR3 is built from 14 residues. This clone showed up just a few times. As yet, its antigen is unknown. Using immunoSEQ multiplex PCR, the repertoire was profiled, and TCRdb retains in-frame clones only, with some absent. The sample lists about 120,000 clones, roughly 88% seen once, with approximately 8.8% in the top ten. This TCR was recovered from an adult in good health. Sequencing used peripheral blood, obtained on day 0 of AZD1222 vaccination. The chain has TRBV24-1 and TRBJ2-3; 8 positions match TRBD2. For the CDR3, the DNA is TGTGCCACCAGTATCAGCGGGAGCATCAATACGCAGTATTTT. This gives the protein CATSISGSINTQYF.